This T cell receptor beta chain derives from a study of T cell repertoires in cytomegalovirus infection (dated by TCRdb to about 2019). General notes on the study: The HLA type of each donor mattered for the analysis, because public TCR beta signatures pointed to carriage of CMV infection along with the matching HLA type. Overall study outcomes, separate from this receptor: The ex vivo response was dominated by HLA-C-restricted CMV-specific TCR beta clonotypes, and the single most frequent clonotype in two of eight donors was supplied by these HLA-C-restricted clonotypes. In both this cohort and an independent roughly 350-donor cohort, the cumulative frequency of public TCR beta family members distinguished carriers of CMV infection plus the relevant HLA type.

CDR1 is given as DFQATT and CDR2 as SNEGSKA, both from the germline V gene (reference sequence). The CDR3 contains 17 residues, cysteine and phenylalanine counted. Only the CDR3 DNA is retained, 51 bases long and in frame from the first base. V and J lose 0 bases and 2 bases, and a span of 17 bases separates them. Concerning this clonotype: It lacks a known antigen. Per-nucleotide qualities are absent, and no much larger clonotype sits a single base away.

The reads were generated on an Illumina HiSeq 1500. TCRdb reran the public reads through fastp at Q25 and MiXCR, keeping productive beta chains. Every distinct CDR3 protein forms one entry, paired with its most common genes and DNA. Recorded for this sample are some 300,000 distinct CDR3 sequences; around 10% of them occurred a single time. In total, the top ten clones hold around 2.4% of the sample. This sequence uses TRBV20-1 and TRBJ1-5; TRBD1 could be the D gene, as 6 bases match. Sample: PBMCs. The clonotype comes from a human donor in good health (CMV status not recorded). Some clones in this sample may be carry-over from other donors' samples. The CDR3 has the sequence CSARDLQGYVGNQPQHF. The nucleotide sequence reads TGCAGTGCTAGAGATCTCCAGGGGTATGTAGGCAATCAGCCCCAGCATTTT.